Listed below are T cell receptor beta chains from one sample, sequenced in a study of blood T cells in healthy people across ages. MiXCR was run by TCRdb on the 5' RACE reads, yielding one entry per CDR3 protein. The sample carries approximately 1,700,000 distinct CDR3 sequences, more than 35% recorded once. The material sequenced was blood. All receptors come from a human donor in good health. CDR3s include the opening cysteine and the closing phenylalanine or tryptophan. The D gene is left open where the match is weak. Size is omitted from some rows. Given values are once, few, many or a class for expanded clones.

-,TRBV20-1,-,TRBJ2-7,TGCAGTGCCCCGGCAGGGTACGAGCAGTACTTC,CSAPAGYEQYF
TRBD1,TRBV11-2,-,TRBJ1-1,TGTGCCAGCACCACTACCCCAGGACAGGGTTACACTGAAGCTTTCTTT,CASTTTPGQGYTEAFF
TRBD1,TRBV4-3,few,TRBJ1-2,TGCGCCAGCAGCCAAGATAGCCGACAGGGAGGGTCCTATGGCTACACCTTC,CASSQDSRQGGSYGYTF
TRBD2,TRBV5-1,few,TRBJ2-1,TGCGCCAGCAGCTTTCAACTAGCGGGGGCCCTATACAATGAGCAGTTCTTC,CASSFQLAGALYNEQFF
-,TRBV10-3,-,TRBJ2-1,TGTGCCATCAGTGAGACAGGGAATTCGGGAAATGAGCAGTTCTTC,CAISETGNSGNEQFF
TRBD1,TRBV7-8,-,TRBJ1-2,TGTGCCAGCAGCTATACAGGGGTTGGTGGCTACACCTTC,CASSYTGVGGYTF
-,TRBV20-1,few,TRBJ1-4,TGCAGTGCTAGAGATTTTGGACAGTTAAATGAAAAACTGTTTTTT,CSARDFGQLNEKLFF
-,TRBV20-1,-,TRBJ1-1,TGCAGTGGCAAAGGCGGGGCCACTGAAGCTTTCTTT,CSGKGGATEAFF
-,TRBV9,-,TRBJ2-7,TGTGTCAGCAGCGTAGATCTACTCTCCTACGAGCAGTACTTC,CVSSVDLLSYEQYF
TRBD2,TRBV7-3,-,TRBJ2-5,TGTGCCAGCAGCTTAGGGGCCGGGAGGGAAGAGACCCAGTACTTC,CASSLGAGREETQYF
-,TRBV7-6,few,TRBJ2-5,TGTGCCAGCAGCTTAGCGAGTAGTACGTGGAGAGAGGAGACCCAGTACTTC,CASSLASSTWREETQYF
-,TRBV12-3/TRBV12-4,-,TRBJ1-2,TGTGCCAGCAGACCTGAGGGGGACGGCTACACCTTC,CASRPEGDGYTF
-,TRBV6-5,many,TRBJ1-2,TGTGCCAGCAGTAACCGGGCCTATGGCTACACCTTC,CASSNRAYGYTF
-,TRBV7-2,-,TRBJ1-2,TGTGCCAGCAGCCGAACGGAACCTACAGGGTGGGGTTATGGCTACACCTTC,CASSRTEPTGWGYGYTF
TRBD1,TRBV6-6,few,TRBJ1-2,TGTGCCAGCAGAGGACAGGCCATCTATGGCTACACCTTC,CASRGQAIYGYTF
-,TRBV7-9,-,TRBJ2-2,TGTGCCAGCAGCTTACCTAGACGGATGAACACCGGGGAGCTGTTTTTT,CASSLPRRMNTGELFF
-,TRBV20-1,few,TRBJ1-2,TGCAGTGCTAGTTTAGTCTATGGCTACACCTTC,CSASLVYGYTF
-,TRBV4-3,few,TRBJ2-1,TGCGCCAGCAGCCAAGATATTATTTGGAATGAGCAGTTCTTC,CASSQDIIWNEQFF
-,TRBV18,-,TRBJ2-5,TGTGCCAGCTCACCACCCGGGTGGGTCCAAGAGACCCAGTACTTC,CASSPPGWVQETQYF
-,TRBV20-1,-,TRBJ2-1,TGCAGTGCTAGAGATACGGGGAGCTCCTACAATGAGCAGTTCTTC,CSARDTGSSYNEQFF
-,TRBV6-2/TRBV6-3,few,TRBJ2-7,TGTGCCAGCAGTTACAAAGACGGCTTCTTCCGCGAGCAGTACTTC,CASSYKDGFFREQYF
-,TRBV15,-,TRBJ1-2,TGTGCCACCAGCCAGGATAAAGGCGGGTGGGGTGGCTACACCTTC,CATSQDKGGWGGYTF
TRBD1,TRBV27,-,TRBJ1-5,TGTGCCAGCAGTCGGGCAGGGGGCGATCGGCCCCAGCATTTT,CASSRAGGDRPQHF
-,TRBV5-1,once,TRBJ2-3,TGCGCCAGCAGATTAGGAGGGGGACCTAGCACAGATACGCAGTATTTT,CASRLGGGPSTDTQYF
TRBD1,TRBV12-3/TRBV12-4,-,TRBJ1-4,TGTGCCAGCAGTCCCGCGACAGGGGTGGAGGAAAAACTGTTTTTT,CASSPATGVEEKLFF
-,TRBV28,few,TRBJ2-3,TGTGCCAGCCTGGCCCCTCGCACAGATACGCAGTATTTT,CASLAPRTDTQYF
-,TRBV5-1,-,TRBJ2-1,TGCGCCAGCAGCTTACAGGGTTTAGGGTACAATGAGCAGTTCTTC,CASSLQGLGYNEQFF
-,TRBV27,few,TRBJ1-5,TGTGCCAGCAGTTTCAGCCCCCAACAGCCCCAGCATTTT,CASSFSPQQPQHF
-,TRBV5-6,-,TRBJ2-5,TGTGCCAGCAGCTACGAGTCCTGGAAAGAGACCCAGTACTTC,CASSYESWKETQYF
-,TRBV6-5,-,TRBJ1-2,TGTGCCAGCAGTGTAACAGGGTGGGCCACCTATGGCTACACCTTC,CASSVTGWATYGYTF
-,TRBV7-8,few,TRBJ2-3,TGTGCCAGCAGCTGGGGGAGCTCTAGCACAGATACGCAGTATTTT,CASSWGSSSTDTQYF
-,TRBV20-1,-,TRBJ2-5,TGCAGTCTCCGGTTGGGGGCTTTAGAGACCCAGTACTTC,CSLRLGALETQYF
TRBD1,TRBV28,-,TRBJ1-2,TGTGCCAGCACCTTCCGGGACAGGGTGTACGGCTACACCTTC,CASTFRDRVYGYTF
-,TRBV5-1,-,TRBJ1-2,TGCGCCAGCAGCCCTGGCGCGACAGGCGATGGCTACGCCTTC,CASSPGATGDGYAF
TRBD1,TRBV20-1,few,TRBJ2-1,TGCAGTGCTAGAGTGAGACAGGGGACCAGAGAGCAGTTCTTC,CSARVRQGTREQFF
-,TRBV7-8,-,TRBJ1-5,TGTGCCAGCAGCTTCCGGGATAGATATCAGCCCCAGCATTTT,CASSFRDRYQPQHF
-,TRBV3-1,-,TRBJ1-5,TGTGCCAGCAGCCAGGACCCCAGCGGCCCCCAGCATTTT,CASSQDPSGPQHF
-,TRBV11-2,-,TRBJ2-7,TGTGCCAGCAGCTTTAGGGACGCCCGCCACGAGCAGTACTTC,CASSFRDARHEQYF
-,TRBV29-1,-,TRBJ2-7,TGCAGCGCCAGGACGGTCTCCTACAATGAGCAGTACTTC,CSARTVSYNEQYF
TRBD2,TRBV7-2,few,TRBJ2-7,TGTGCCAGCAGCGGGAGGGGAGGAAGTGCCGAGCAGTACTTC,CASSGRGGSAEQYF
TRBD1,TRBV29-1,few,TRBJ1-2,TGCAGCGTTGGAGGAGCAGGGGGATCTAACTATGGCTACACCTTC,CSVGGAGGSNYGYTF
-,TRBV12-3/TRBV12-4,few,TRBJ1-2,TGTGCCACGGCAGCTCCGGGGGTCGGCTATGGCTACACCTTC,CATAAPGVGYGYTF
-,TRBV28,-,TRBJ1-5,TGTGCCAGCAGTTTCGGGGGGCAGGGCTGGCAGCCCCAGCATTTT,CASSFGGQGWQPQHF
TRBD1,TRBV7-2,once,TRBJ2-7,TGTGCCAGCAGCCGACCGGGACAGGGAGGGAACGAGCAGTACTTC,CASSRPGQGGNEQYF
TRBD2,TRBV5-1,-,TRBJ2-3,TGCGCCAGTCTATCCGGGACTAGCGGTTACACAGATACGCAGTATTTT,CASLSGTSGYTDTQYF
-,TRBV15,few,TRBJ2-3,TGTGCCACCAGCAGTGGATCGGGATTGAATACGCAGTATTTT,CATSSGSGLNTQYF
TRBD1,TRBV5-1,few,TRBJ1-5,TGCGCCAGCAGCTCCCCACAGGGGCGCAATCAGCCCCAGCATTTT,CASSSPQGRNQPQHF
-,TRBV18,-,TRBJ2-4,TGTGCCAGCTCACCAGGGGACTTCTCAGCCAAAAACATTCAGTACTTC,CASSPGDFSAKNIQYF
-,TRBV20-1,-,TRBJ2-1,TGCAGTGCATCGGACAGGGAGGGTTACAATGAGCAGTTCTTC,CSASDREGYNEQFF
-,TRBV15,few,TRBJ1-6,TGTGCCACCAGCAGAGAGGGCAGGGAAGATTCACCCCTCCACTTT,CATSREGREDSPLHF
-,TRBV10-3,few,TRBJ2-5,TGTGCCTCCCAAGGAAGTGATCAAGAGACCCAGTACTTC,CASQGSDQETQYF
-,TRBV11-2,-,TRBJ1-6,TGTGCCAGCAGCTTAGCGTCAGGGTTAGGGGCACCCCTCCACTTT,CASSLASGLGAPLHF